This TCR beta chain originates from a study of blood T cell repertoires in COVID-19. Study at large: Samples came from the United States, Italy and Spain, spanning acute and convalescent COVID-19. The cDNA or gDNA used as material had been derived from T cells, B-cell-depleted T cells, or PBMCs.

The protocol was immunoSEQ multiplex PCR, while the TCRdb copy is restricted to in-frame clones and leaves out a portion. The data show approximately 270,000 clones, with 70% to 85% seen just once and 0.87% held by the top ten. This CDR3 has 16 amino acids. Trimming took off 4 bases at V and 2 bases at J, with 19 bases between the two ends. CDR1 is SGHRS and CDR2 is YFSETQ in the germline V gene. Input material: peripheral blood. The sequence was obtained from a human donor with COVID-19, enrolled during active disease. The donor label of this sample is uncertain. The genes are TRBV5-1 and TRBJ2-7; the D gene is possibly TRBD1 (6 bases). CDR3 amino acids: CASSPSFGTSTYEQYF. In nucleotides, the CDR3 is TGCGCCAGCAGCCCCAGTTTTGGGACATCTACCTACGAGCAGTACTTC.